The clone carrying this T cell receptor beta chain has at least ten counts. The antigen is unknown. Ophthalmopathy patients had Clinical Activity Score at least 3, NOSPECS grade at least 4, duration under 3 months. Based on clinical symptoms, serum thyroxine and TRAb, thyroid ultrasound and orbital computed tomography, diagnoses were reached. This record comes from a study of T cells in Graves' hyperthyroidism and ophthalmopathy. General study findings and limits: The model made its ophthalmopathy prediction, and onset followed a median approximately 6 months later.

Regions amplified from RNA transcripts were the TCR beta CDR3 regions. Using the HTBI primer set, a first-round RT-PCR was run on the TCR CDR3. One entry per CDR3 protein, called by TCRdb with MiXCR from the multiplex PCR reads. The data show 490,000 or so distinct CDR3 sequences, with under 25% seen just once and 45% to 55% held by the top ten. Germline-derived CDR1 and CDR2 are MDHEN and SYDVKM. V shed 9 bases and J shed 4 bases, with 21 bases lying between them. This CDR3 spans 15 amino acids. The sequence was obtained from a woman in her 70s with Graves' ophthalmopathy. The chain combines TRBV28 with TRBJ1-2, with D possibly matching TRBD1 (6 bases). Sequenced material: blood. The CDR3 DNA reads TGTGCCAGTCAAGACCCTCAGGGGCTGGGCTATGGCTACACCTTC. Its protein product is CASQDPQGLGYGYTF.